A selection of T cell receptor beta chains follows, all from one sample in a study of cytomegalovirus exposure and HLA in healthy donors. This table comes from immunoSEQ multiplex PCR, and its TCRdb copy is limited to in-frame clones, with some not included. The sample is made up of about 120,000 clones, and the top ten hold around 1.6% of it. Sequencing was carried out using PBMCs. The receptors were sampled from a woman between 40 and 50 years old in good health and CMV-seropositive. Both conserved end residues are part of each CDR3. A D gene is named only where the DNA matches it firmly.

>TRBJ1-5|TRBV6-5|NA
CASSYDRDQPQHF
TGTGCCAGCAGTTACGATAGAGATCAGCCCCAGCATTTT
>TRBJ2-1|TRBV5-4|NA
CASSPRRLTTANEQFF
TGTGCCAGCAGCCCTAGGAGACTCACAACTGCCAATGAGCAGTTCTTC
>TRBJ2-1|TRBV4-1|TRBD2
CASSQDSTSGRAWGEQFF
TGCGCCAGCAGCCAAGATAGTACTAGCGGGAGGGCCTGGGGCGAGCAGTTCTTC
>TRBJ1-5|TRBV28|NA
CASSLWEGPGHQPQHF
TGTGCCAGCAGTTTATGGGAGGGGCCGGGGCATCAGCCCCAGCATTTT
>TRBJ2-1|TRBV7-9|TRBD2
CASSTSGGRYNEQFF
TGTGCCAGCAGCACAAGCGGGGGTCGTTACAATGAGCAGTTCTTC
>TRBJ2-2|TRBV9|TRBD2
CASSAILAGSTGELFF
TGTGCCAGCAGCGCCATACTAGCGGGATCCACCGGGGAGCTGTTTTTT
>TRBJ2-1|TRBV9|NA
CASSVQERGGSYNEQFF
TGTGCCAGCAGCGTACAGGAGCGAGGAGGCTCCTACAATGAGCAGTTCTTC
>TRBJ1-5|TRBV30|NA
CAWTGARNQPQHF
TGTGCCTGGACAGGGGCGCGAAATCAGCCCCAGCATTTT
>TRBJ1-1|TRBV30|TRBD1
CAWSSSGGPEAFF
TGTGCCTGGAGCTCGTCAGGGGGCCCTGAAGCTTTCTTT
>TRBJ1-5|TRBV5-1|TRBD1
CASSPGQGGGYSNQPQHF
TGCGCCAGCAGCCCTGGACAGGGCGGGGGATATAGCAATCAGCCCCAGCATTTT
>TRBJ2-7|TRBV28|TRBD1
CASRSGTESSYEQYF
TGTGCCAGCAGATCCGGGACAGAGAGCTCCTACGAGCAGTACTTC
>TRBJ2-3|TRBV9|TRBD2
CASSVPSGRLTDTQYF
TGTGCCAGCAGCGTCCCCAGCGGGAGGTTAACAGATACGCAGTATTTT
>TRBJ2-5|TRBV28|TRBD1
CASSLAGLGTDYQETQYF
TGTGCCAGCAGTTTGGCCGGGCTGGGGACAGATTACCAAGAGACCCAGTACTTC
>TRBJ1-2|TRBV19|NA
CATQQYGYTF
TGTGCCACCCAACAGTATGGCTACACCTTC
>TRBJ1-2|TRBV6-6|TRBD1
CASSLQGSYGYTF
TGTGCCAGCAGTTTACAGGGGAGCTATGGCTACACCTTC
>TRBJ2-6|TRBV6-5|NA
CATHGSGANVLTF
TGTGCCACTCACGGCTCTGGGGCCAACGTCCTGACTTTC